This T cell receptor (beta chain) was recorded in a study of PD-L1 blockade in urothelial cancer. Study outcomes and limitations: Below-median pretreatment blood TCR clonality was associated with improved progression-free and overall survival.

Time point indicated: peripheral blood 6 weeks after treatment start. TCRdb's copy holds only in-frame clones and misses some; the assay was immunoSEQ multiplex PCR. The sample consists of 35,000 to 50,000 clones, about four fifths of them appearing once. CDR3 length: 12 residues. Germline loops: CDR1 SGHTA, CDR2 FQGNSA. V was clipped by 5 bases and J by 8 bases, with 12 bases between them. About this clone: As yet, its antigen is unknown.

This sequence was found in a man aged 55 to 69 with urothelial cancer. The sample here was PBMCs, taken around atezolizumab (anti-PD-L1) treatment. V is TRBV7-2 and J is TRBJ2-5; D not resolved. CDR3 in DNA: TGTGCCAGCAGCACCACTACTTATACCCAGTACTTC. Protein sequence: CASSTTTYTQYF. Full variable domain (rest looked up from reference TRBV7-2 and TRBJ2-5): GAGVSQSPSNKVTEKGKDVELRCDPISGHTALYWYRQSLGQGLEFLIYFQGNSAPDKSGLPSDRFSAERTGGSVSTLTIQRTQQEDSAVYLCASSTTTYTQYFGPGTRLLVL.